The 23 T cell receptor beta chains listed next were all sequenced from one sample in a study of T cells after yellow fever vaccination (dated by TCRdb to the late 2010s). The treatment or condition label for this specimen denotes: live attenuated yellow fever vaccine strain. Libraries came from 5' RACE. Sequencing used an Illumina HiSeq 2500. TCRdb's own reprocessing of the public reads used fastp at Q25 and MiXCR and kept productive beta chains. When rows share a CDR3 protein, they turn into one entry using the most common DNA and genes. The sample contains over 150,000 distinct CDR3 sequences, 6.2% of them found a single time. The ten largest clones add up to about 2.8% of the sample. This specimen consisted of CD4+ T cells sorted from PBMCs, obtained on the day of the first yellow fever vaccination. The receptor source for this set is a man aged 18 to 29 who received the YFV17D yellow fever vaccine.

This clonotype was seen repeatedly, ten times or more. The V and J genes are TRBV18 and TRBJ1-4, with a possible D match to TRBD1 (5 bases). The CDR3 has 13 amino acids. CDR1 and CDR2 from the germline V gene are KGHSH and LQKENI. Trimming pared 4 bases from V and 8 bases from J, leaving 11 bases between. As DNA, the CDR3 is TGTGCCAGCTCACGGGACGAGGCGGAAAAACTGTTTTTT. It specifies CASSRDEAEKLFF.

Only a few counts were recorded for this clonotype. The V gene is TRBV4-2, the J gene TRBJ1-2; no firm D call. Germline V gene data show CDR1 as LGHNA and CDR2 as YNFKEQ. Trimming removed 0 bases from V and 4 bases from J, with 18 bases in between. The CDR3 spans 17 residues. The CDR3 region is CASSQDDTNRPLYGYTF. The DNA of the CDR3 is TGTGCCAGCAGCCAAGATGATACGAACAGACCTCTCTATGGCTACACCTTC.

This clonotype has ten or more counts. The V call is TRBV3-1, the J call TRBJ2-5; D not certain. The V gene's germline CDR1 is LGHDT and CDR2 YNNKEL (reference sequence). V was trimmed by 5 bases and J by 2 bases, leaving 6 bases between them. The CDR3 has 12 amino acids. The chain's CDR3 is CASSEVQETQYF. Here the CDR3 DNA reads TGTGCCAGCAGCGAGGTTCAAGAGACCCAGTACTTC.

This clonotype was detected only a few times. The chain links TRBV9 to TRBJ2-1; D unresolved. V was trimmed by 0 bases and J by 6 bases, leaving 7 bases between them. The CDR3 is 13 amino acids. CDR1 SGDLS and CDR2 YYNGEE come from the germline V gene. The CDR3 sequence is CASSVGTVNEQFF. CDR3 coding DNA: TGTGCCAGCAGCGTAGGGACCGTCAATGAGCAGTTCTTC.

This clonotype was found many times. In DNA, the CDR3 is TGTGCCAGCAGTCCCCGTGGGGGCGGGGAGCTGTTTTTT. Its translation is CASSPRGGGELFF. This chain joins TRBV27 and TRBJ2-2; D could derive from TRBD1 or TRBD2 (5 bases each). The CDR3 is 13 amino acids. Looked up from germline, CDR1 is MNHEY and CDR2 is SMNVEV (reference sequence). The V gene lost 5 bases and the J gene lost 7 bases, with 11 bases spanning the gap.

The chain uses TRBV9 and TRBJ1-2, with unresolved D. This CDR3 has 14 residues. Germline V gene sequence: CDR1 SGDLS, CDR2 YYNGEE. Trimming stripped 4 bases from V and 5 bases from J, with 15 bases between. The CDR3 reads CASSQEWWDYGYTF. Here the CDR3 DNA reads TGTGCCAGCAGCCAAGAATGGTGGGATTATGGCTACACCTTC.

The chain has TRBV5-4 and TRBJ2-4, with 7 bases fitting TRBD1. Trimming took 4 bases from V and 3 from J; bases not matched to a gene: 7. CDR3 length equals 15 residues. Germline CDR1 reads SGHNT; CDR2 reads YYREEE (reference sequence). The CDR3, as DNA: TGTGCCAGCAGCCCCGTCCGGGACAGCAAAAACATTCAGTACTTC. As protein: CASSPVRDSKNIQYF.

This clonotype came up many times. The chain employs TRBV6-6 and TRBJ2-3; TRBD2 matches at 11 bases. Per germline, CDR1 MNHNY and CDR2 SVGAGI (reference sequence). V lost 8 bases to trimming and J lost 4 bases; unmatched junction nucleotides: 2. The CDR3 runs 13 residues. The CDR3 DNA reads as TGTGCCAGCGGACTAGCGGGTGCAGATACGCAGTATTTT. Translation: CASGLAGADTQYF.

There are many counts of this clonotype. Here the CDR3 reads CASSSGPGSSYEQYV. For the CDR3, the DNA is TGTGCCAGCAGCTCCGGACCTGGGTCCTCCTACGAGCAGTACGTC. The chain is built from TRBV5-5 and TRBJ2-7; D is ambiguous. The V end was cut by 3 bases, the J end by 0 bases, with 13 bases between. The CDR3 loop spans 15 amino acids. Germline loops: CDR1 SGHKS, CDR2 YYEKEE (reference sequence).

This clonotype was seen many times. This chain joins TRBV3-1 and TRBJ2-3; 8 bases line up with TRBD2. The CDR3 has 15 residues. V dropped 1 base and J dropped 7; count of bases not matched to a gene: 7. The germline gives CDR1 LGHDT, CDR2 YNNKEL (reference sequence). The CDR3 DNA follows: TGTGCCAGCAGCCAAGCAGCGGGGGTTGGGAATACGCAGTATTTT. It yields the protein CASSQAAGVGNTQYF.

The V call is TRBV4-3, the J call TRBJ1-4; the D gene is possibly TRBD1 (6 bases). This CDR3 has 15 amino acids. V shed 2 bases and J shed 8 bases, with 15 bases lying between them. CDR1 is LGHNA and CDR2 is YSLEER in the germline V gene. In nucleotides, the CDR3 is TGCGCCAGCAGCCAATGGGAACAGGGCCAAGAAAAACTGTTTTTT. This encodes CASSQWEQGQEKLFF.

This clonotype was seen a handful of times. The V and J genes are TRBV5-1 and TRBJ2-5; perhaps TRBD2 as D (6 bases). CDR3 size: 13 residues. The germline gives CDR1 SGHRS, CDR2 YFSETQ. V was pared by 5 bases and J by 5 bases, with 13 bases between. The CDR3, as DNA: TGCGCCAGCAGTCGATTGGGAGGCGAGACCCAGTACTTC. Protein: CASSRLGGETQYF.

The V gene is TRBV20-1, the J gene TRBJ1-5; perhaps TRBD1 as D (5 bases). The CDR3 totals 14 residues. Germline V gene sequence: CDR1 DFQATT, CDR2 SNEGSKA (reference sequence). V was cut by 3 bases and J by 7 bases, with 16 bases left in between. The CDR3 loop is CSARGRTAGQPQHF. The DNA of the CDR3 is TGCAGTGCTAGGGGACGGACCGCGGGCCAGCCCCAGCATTTT.

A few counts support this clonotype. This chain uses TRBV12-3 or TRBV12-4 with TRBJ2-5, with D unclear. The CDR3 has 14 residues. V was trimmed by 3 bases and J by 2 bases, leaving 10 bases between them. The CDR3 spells CASSFPPRQETQYF. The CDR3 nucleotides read TGTGCCAGCAGTTTTCCCCCCCGGCAAGAGACCCAGTACTTC.

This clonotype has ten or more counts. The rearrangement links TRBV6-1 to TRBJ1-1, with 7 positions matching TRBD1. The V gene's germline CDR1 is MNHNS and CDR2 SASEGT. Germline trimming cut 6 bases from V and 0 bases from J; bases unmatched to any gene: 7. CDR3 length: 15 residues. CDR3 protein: CASSDRAGMNTEAFF. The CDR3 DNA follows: TGTGCCAGCAGCGACAGGGCGGGGATGAACACTGAAGCTTTCTTT.

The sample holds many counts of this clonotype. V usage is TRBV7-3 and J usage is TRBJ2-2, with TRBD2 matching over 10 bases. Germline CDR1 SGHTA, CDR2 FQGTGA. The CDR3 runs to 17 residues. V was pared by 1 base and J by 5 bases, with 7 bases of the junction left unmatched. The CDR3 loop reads CASSLNPVSGGTGELFF. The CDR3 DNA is TGTGCCAGCAGCTTAAACCCAGTTAGCGGGGGGACCGGGGAGCTGTTTTTT.

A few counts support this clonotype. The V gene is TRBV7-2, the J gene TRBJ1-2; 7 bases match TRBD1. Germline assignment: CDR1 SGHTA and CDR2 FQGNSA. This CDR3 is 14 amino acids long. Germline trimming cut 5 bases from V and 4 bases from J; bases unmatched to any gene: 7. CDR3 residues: CASSPNDRVYGYTF. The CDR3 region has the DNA TGTGCCAGCAGCCCTAATGACAGGGTCTATGGCTACACCTTC.

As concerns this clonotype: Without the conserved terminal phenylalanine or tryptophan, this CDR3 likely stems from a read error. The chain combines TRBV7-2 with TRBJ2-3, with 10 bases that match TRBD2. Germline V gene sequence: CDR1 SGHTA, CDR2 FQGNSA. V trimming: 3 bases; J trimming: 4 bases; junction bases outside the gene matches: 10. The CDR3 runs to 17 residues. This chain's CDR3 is CASSFPLGTSAADTQYL. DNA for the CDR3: TGTGCCAGCAGCTTCCCGCTAGGGACTAGCGCCGCAGATACGCAGTATCTT.

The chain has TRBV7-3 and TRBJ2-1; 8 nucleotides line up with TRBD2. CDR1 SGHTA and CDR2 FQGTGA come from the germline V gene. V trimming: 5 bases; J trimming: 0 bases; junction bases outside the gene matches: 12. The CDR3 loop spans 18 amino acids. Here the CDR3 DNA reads TGTGCCAGCAGCCCCCGGGGGAGCGGGGGAAGCTCCTACAATGAGCAGTTCTTC. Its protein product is CASSPRGSGGSSYNEQFF.

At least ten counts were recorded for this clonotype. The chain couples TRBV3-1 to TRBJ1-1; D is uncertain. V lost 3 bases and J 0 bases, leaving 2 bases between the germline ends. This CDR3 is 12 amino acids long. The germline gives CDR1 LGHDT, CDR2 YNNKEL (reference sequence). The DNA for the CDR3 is TGTGCCAGCAGCCAGCTGAACACTGAAGCTTTCTTT. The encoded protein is CASSQLNTEAFF.

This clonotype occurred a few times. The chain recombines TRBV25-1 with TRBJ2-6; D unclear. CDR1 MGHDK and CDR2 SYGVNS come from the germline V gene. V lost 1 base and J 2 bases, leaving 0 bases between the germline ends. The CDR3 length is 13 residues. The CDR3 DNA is TGTGCCAGCAGTGAATCTGGGGCCAACGTCCTGACTTTC. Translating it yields CASSESGANVLTF. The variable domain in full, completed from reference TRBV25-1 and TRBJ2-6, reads EADIYQTPRYLVIGTGKKITLECSQTMGHDKMYWYQQDPGMELHLIHYSYGVNSTEKGDLSSESTVSRIRTEHFPLTLESARPSHTSQYLCASSESGANVLTFGAGSRLTVL.

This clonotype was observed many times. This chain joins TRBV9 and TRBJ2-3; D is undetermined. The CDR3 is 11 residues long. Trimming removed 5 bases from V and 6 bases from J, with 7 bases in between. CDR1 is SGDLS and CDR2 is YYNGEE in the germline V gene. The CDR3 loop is CASRSGDTQYF. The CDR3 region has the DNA TGTGCCAGCAGAAGTGGTGATACGCAGTATTTT.

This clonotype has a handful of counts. The CDR3 DNA follows: TGTGCCAGCAGCTTAGGGGGAGAGCGGTGGGAGACCCAGTACTTC. This sequence encodes CASSLGGERWETQYF. The chain is built from TRBV7-2 and TRBJ2-5; a possible D gene is TRBD2 (5 bases). Germline-derived CDR1 and CDR2 are SGHTA and FQGNSA. V gave up 1 base and J gave up 5 bases, with 14 bases separating them. The CDR3 extends over 15 amino acids.